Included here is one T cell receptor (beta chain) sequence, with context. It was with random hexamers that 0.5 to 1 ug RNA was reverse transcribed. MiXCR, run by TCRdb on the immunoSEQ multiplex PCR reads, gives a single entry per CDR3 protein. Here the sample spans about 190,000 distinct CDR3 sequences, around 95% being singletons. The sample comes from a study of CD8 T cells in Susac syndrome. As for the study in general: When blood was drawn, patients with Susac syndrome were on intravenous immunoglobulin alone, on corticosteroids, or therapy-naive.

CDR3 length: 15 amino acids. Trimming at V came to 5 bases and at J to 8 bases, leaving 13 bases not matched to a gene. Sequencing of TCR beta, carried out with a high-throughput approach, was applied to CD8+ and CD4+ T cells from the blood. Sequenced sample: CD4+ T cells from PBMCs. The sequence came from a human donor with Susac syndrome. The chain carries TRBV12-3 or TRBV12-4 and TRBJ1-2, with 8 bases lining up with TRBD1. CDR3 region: CASSPTQRTGRGYTF. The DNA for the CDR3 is TGTGCCAGCAGTCCTACCCAGCGGACAGGGCGAGGCTACACCTTC.